The clone carrying this T cell receptor beta chain was observed a single time. This sample was included in a study of cytomegalovirus exposure and HLA in healthy donors. As for the study in general: It was reported in a later analysis that the approximately 110 validation repertoires used the same platform as the roughly 640 first-cohort repertoires.

This CDR3 has 14 residues. V was trimmed by 3 bases and J by 4 bases, leaving 12 bases between them. CDR1 and CDR2 (germline): SGHTA, FQGNSA. Using immunoSEQ multiplex PCR, the repertoire was profiled, and TCRdb retains in-frame clones only, with some absent. This table holds 90,000 to 150,000 clones, about 91% found once. Sequences were obtained from PBMCs. The sequence was collected from a man in his late teens or twenties in good health and CMV-seronegative. This chain uses TRBV7-2 with TRBJ1-1, with D perhaps TRBD1 (6 bases). In DNA, the CDR3 is TGTGCCAGCAGCTTTGACAGGAGTCCCACTGAAGCTTTCTTT. Its protein is CASSFDRSPTEAFF.